This T cell receptor beta chain was recorded in a study of blood T cell repertoires in COVID-19. Original processing notes: Amplification of reference gene primers was used by the study to estimate nucleated cell counts. Here immunoSEQ multiplex PCR was the method, and the copy in TCRdb shows in-frame clones only, minus some. V and J calls and clone size are given by that table; D and trimming were obtained from the DNA. The table lists a few hundred thousand clones, about 90% of them singletons. Per germline, CDR1 SGDLS and CDR2 YYNGEE. V was pared by 4 bases and J by 6 bases, with 14 bases between. The CDR3 spans 15 residues.

This TCR was sampled from a man younger than 30 who had recovered from COVID-19. This chain connects TRBV9 to TRBJ1-6; no firm D call. The source material was PBMCs or T cells enriched from blood (not recorded which). CDR3 DNA: TGTGCCAGCAGCTCCGAGGGCAGTTTTAATTCACCCCTCCACTTT. Its protein product is CASSSEGSFNSPLHF.